The next 20 T cell receptor beta chains were all read from a single sample in a study of technical replicates of blood from several donors. The repertoire was sequenced with immunoSEQ multiplex PCR; TCRdb's copy has only in-frame clones and lacks some. The data hold 55,000 to 75,000 clones, with about 95% observed a single time. Sequencing was done on a sample of PBMCs. These TCRs come from a human donor in good health. Some clones in this sample may be carry-over from other donors' samples.

The CDR3 sequence is CSVEGWEAGEQYF. The CDR3 DNA reads TGCAGCGTTGAAGGGTGGGAGGCCGGGGAGCAGTACTTC. The gene calls are TRBV29-1 and TRBJ2-7, with a possible D match to TRBD2 (6 bases). Germline V lookup: CDR1 SQVTM, CDR2 ANQGSEA. This CDR3 has 13 amino acids. Between the trimmed V and J ends, which lost 1 base and 7 bases, there was a span of 14 bases.

The rearrangement links TRBV5-1 to TRBJ2-7; D may be TRBD1 (6 bases). The V gene's germline CDR1 is SGHRS and CDR2 YFSETQ. Trimming stripped 6 bases from V and 2 bases from J, with 12 bases between. This CDR3 region has 13 residues. CDR3 bases: TGCGCCAGCACGTCACAGGGCGCCTACGAGCAGTACTTC. As protein: CASTSQGAYEQYF.

This chain links TRBV7-2 with TRBJ1-1, with 7 bases fitting TRBD1. The J segment lost 3 bases and the V segment lost 2 bases, leaving 3 bases of the junction unmatched. CDR3 length: 14 amino acids. Germline CDR1 and CDR2: SGHTA and FQGNSA. This CDR3 is CASSLKTGDTEAFF. CDR3 nucleotide sequence: TGTGCCAGCAGCTTAAAAACAGGGGACACTGAAGCTTTCTTT.

The chain recombines TRBV5-6 with TRBJ1-2; the D gene is possibly TRBD1 (6 bases). CDR3 size: 13 residues. With 4 bases removed from V and 4 bases from J, the gap between germline ends came to 11 bases. Germline loops: CDR1 SGHDT, CDR2 YYEEEE. The CDR3 region has the DNA TGTGCCAGCAGCCCGGACAGAATCTATGGCTACACCTTC. This sequence encodes CASSPDRIYGYTF.

This chain uses TRBV12-5 with TRBJ2-5; D is possibly TRBD2 (5 bases). CDR1 and CDR2 (germline): LGHNT, FRNRAP. The CDR3 spans 12 residues. V shed 6 bases and J shed 1 base, with 6 bases lying between them. The CDR3 protein is CASGRGQETQYF. In nucleotides, the CDR3 is TGTGCTAGTGGACGGGGCCAAGAGACCCAGTACTTC.

J is TRBJ1-4 and V is TRBV4-3, with TRBD1 identical over 7 bases. Losses at the gene ends were 0 bases for V and 7 bases for J; bases not matched to a gene: 20. Germline lookup yields CDR1 LGHNA and CDR2 YSLEER. The CDR3 has 20 residues. The DNA of the CDR3 is TGCGCCAGCAGCCAAGATTGGTCACAGGGGACTTGGGGTGGGAGTGAAAAACTGTTTTTT. Amino acids: CASSQDWSQGTWGGSEKLFF.

V usage is TRBV5-1 and J usage is TRBJ2-7; TRBD2 aligns across 10 bases. The ends lost 4 bases at V and 2 bases at J; junction bases unmatched: 6. CDR1 and CDR2 (germline): SGHRS, YFSETQ. There are 15 residues in the CDR3. DNA of the CDR3: TGCGCCAGCAGCCTGAGTAGCGGGGGGCCCTACGAGCAGTACTTC. Its translation is CASSLSSGGPYEQYF. Filled out from reference TRBV5-1 and TRBJ2-7, the complete variable domain reads KAGVTQTPRYLIKTRGQQVTLSCSPISGHRSVSWYQQTPGQGLQFLFEYFSETQRNKGNFPGRFSGRQFSNSRSEMNVSTLELGDSALYLCASSLSSGGPYEQYFGPGTRLTVT.

This clone has only one observation. The rearrangement links TRBV7-2 to TRBJ2-3; 9 bases fit TRBD2. Germline values: CDR1 SGHTA, CDR2 FQGNSA. The CDR3 is 14 amino acids. Unmatched junction bases numbered 2, after V lost 3 bases and J lost 4 bases. The CDR3 is CASSFGLASDTQYF. Here the CDR3 DNA reads TGTGCCAGCAGCTTCGGACTAGCGTCAGATACGCAGTATTTT.

This clone showed up just once. The chain links TRBV7-2 to TRBJ2-7, with D possibly matching TRBD1 (5 bases). V lost 5 bases and J lost 1, with 9 bases in between. The germline gives CDR1 SGHTA, CDR2 FQGNSA. CDR3 length: 13 residues. The CDR3 loop reads CASSQGRSYEQYF. Written as DNA, the CDR3 is TGTGCCAGCAGCCAGGGCAGATCCTACGAGCAGTACTTC.

DNA for the CDR3: TGCGCCAGCAGTTACGGCCGGGACTCCTTTTTGGACACTGAAGCTTTCTTT. As protein: CASSYGRDSFLDTEAFF. V usage is TRBV5-1 and J usage is TRBJ1-1, with a possible D match to TRBD1 (5 bases). Germline values: CDR1 SGHRS, CDR2 YFSETQ. V was shortened by 5 bases and J by 3 bases, with 23 bases between the two germline ends. The CDR3 is 17 amino acids.

The chain combines TRBV7-9 with TRBJ2-1; weak D call: TRBD2 (6 bases). In germline, CDR1 is SEHNR, CDR2 FQNEAQ (reference sequence). V shed 1 base and J shed 9 bases, with 13 bases lying between them. The CDR3 length is 14 residues. CDR3 DNA sequence: TGTGCCAGCAGCTTAGGATCTACCGGGGGTGAGCAGTTCTTC. This encodes CASSLGSTGGEQFF.

The gene calls are TRBV11-3 and TRBJ2-5; tentative D call: TRBD1 (7 bases). Trimming took 4 bases from V and 4 from J, leaving 13 bases between them. CDR3 length: 14 amino acids. Germline V gene data show CDR1 as SGHNT and CDR2 as YENEEA. Here the CDR3 reads CASSSTRGAETQYF. The CDR3 coding sequence is TGTGCCAGCAGCTCAACCAGGGGGGCAGAGACCCAGTACTTC.

V gene TRBV6-5 combines with J gene TRBJ2-2; 9 nucleotides agree with TRBD2. V gave up 1 base and J gave up 6 bases; unmatched junction bases: 6. CDR3 size: 16 residues. The germline V gene has CDR1 MNHEY and CDR2 SVGAGI. The CDR3 reads CASSYWGGRASGELFF. CDR3 DNA: TGTGCCAGCAGTTACTGGGGCGGGAGGGCCTCCGGGGAGCTGTTTTTT.

The J gene is TRBJ1-6, the V gene TRBV7-9; TRBD1 matches 9 bases. CDR3 length: 15 residues. Trimming at V came to 7 bases and at J to 6 bases, leaving 7 bases not matched to a gene. Per germline, CDR1 SEHNR and CDR2 FQNEAQ (reference sequence). CDR3 loop: CASTNWDRANSPLHF. In DNA form, the CDR3 reads TGTGCCAGCACCAACTGGGACAGGGCTAATTCACCCCTCCACTTT.

This chain joins TRBV7-8 and TRBJ2-3; possible D gene TRBD2, 5 bases. Germline V gives CDR1 SGHVS, CDR2 FQNEAQ. This CDR3 region has 13 residues. The ends were cut back, 5 bases at V and 7 bases at J, with 13 bases in the middle. In nucleotides, the CDR3 is TGTGCCAGCAGCGTAAGCGGTGGTTATACGCAGTATTTT. This translates into CASSVSGGYTQYF.

The gene calls are TRBV27 and TRBJ1-2, with 7 nucleotides matching TRBD1. CDR1 MNHEY and CDR2 SMNVEV come from the germline V gene (reference sequence). The V and J ends lost 5 bases and 2 bases, in that order; junction bases with no gene match: 14. The CDR3 has 17 amino acids. In DNA, the CDR3 is TGTGCCAGCAGTCGAGGAGGAGGCTCGGGACAGAACTATGGCTACACCTTC. As protein: CASSRGGGSGQNYGYTF.

J is TRBJ2-7 and V is TRBV5-4; D is unclear. V shed 2 bases and J shed 5 bases, with 5 bases lying between them. The germline CDR1 and CDR2 sequences are SGHNT and YYREEE (reference sequence). The CDR3 is made up of 11 amino acids. CDR3 sequence reads: CASSFADEQYF. CDR3 DNA: TGTGCCAGCAGCTTCGCGGACGAGCAGTACTTC.

V and J are TRBV11-3 and TRBJ2-1, with 12 nucleotides matching TRBD2. V lost 1 base and J lost 8; bases outside the gene matches: 3. The germline V gene encodes CDR1 SGHNT and CDR2 YENEEA. The CDR3 covers 15 residues. CDR3 nucleotide sequence: TGTGCCAGCAGCTTAGGACTAGCGGGAGTCTATGAGCAGTTCTTC. Amino acid sequence: CASSLGLAGVYEQFF. Full variable domain (outside the CDR3, taken from reference TRBV11-3 and TRBJ2-1): EAGVVQSPRYKIIEKKQPVAFWCNPISGHNTLYWYLQNLGQGPELLIRYENEEAVDDSQLPKDRFSAERLKGVDSTLKIQPAELGDSAVYLCASSLGLAGVYEQFFGPGTRLTVL.

The chain links TRBV7-8 to TRBJ1-2; TRBD1 is a possible D gene (5 bases). Looked up from germline, CDR1 is SGHVS and CDR2 is FQNEAQ. Between the trimmed V and J ends, which lost 2 bases and 2 bases, there was a span of 12 bases. The CDR3 runs to 15 residues. The CDR3 protein is CASSLLGGGNYGYTF. The CDR3, as DNA: TGTGCCAGCAGCTTATTAGGCGGGGGAAACTATGGCTACACCTTC.

The chain combines TRBV2 with TRBJ1-1, with a weak D call TRBD1 (6 bases). CDR3 size: 13 residues. The germline CDR1 and CDR2 sequences are SNHLY and FYNNEI. V lost 6 bases, J lost 1 base, and 9 bases lay in between. The CDR3 coding sequence is TGTGCCAGCAGCCGGACAGAGAACACTGAAGCTTTCTTT. It specifies CASSRTENTEAFF.